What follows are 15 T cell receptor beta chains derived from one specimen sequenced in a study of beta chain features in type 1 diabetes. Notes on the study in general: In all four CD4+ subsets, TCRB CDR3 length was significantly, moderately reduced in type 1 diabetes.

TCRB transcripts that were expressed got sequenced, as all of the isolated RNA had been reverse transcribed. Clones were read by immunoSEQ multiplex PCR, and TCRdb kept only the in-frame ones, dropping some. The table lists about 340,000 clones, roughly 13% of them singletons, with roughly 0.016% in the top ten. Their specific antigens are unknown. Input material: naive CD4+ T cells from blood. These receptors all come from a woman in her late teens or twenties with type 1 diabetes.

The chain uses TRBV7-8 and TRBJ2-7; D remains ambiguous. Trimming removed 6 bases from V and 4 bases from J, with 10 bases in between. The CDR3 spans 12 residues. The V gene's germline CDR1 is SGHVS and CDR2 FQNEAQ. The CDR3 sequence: CASRSNIYEQYF. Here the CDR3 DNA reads TGTGCCAGCAGGTCAAACATTTACGAGCAGTACTTC.

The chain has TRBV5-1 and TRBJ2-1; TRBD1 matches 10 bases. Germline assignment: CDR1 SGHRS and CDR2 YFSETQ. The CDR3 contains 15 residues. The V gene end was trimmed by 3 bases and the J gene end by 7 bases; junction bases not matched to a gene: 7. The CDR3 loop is CASSSGQGTWNEQFF. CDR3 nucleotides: TGCGCCAGCAGCTCGGGACAGGGGACGTGGAATGAGCAGTTCTTC.

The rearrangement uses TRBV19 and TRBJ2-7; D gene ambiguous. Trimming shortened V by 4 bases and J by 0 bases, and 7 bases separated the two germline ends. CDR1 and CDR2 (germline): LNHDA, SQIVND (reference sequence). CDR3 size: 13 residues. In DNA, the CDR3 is TGTGCCAGTAGTAAGCAGGCCTCCTACGAGCAGTACTTC. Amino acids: CASSKQASYEQYF.

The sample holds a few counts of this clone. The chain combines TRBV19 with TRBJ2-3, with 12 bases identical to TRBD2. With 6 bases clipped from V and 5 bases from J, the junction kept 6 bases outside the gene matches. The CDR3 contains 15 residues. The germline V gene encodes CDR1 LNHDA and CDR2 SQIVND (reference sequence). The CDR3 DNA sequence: TGTGCCAGTAGACTGGAGGGACTAGCGGGAGATACGCAGTATTTT. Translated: CASRLEGLAGDTQYF.

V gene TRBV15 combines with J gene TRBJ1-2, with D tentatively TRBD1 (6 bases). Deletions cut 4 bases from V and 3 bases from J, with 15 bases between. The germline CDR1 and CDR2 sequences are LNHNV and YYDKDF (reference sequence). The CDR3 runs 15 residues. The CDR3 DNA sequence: TGTGCCACCAGCATAGGACAGCCCCTGCACTATGGCTACACCTTC. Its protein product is CATSIGQPLHYGYTF. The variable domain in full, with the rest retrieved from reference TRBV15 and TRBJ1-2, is DAMVIQNPRYQVTQFGKPVTLSCSQTLNHNVMYWYQQKSSQAPKLLFHYYDKDFNNEADTPDNFQSRRPNTSFCFLDIRSPGLGDTAMYLCATSIGQPLHYGYTFGSGTRLTVV.

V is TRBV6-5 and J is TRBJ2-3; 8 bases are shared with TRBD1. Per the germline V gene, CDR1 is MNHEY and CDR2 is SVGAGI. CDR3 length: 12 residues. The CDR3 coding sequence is TGTGCGACCAACAGGGGGGCAGATACGCAGTATTTT. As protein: CATNRGADTQYF.

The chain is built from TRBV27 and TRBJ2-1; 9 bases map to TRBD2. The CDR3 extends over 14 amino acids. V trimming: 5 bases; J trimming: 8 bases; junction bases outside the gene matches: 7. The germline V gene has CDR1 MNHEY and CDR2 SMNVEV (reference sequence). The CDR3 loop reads CASSPRLAVDEQFF. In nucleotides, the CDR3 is TGTGCCAGCAGTCCCCGACTAGCGGTGGATGAGCAGTTCTTC.

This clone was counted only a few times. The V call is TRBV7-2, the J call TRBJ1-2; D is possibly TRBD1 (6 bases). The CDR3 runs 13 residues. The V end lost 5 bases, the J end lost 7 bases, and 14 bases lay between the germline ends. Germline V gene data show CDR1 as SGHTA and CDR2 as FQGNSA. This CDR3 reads CASSPAGDLGYTF. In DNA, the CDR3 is TGTGCCAGCAGCCCGGCAGGGGATCTTGGCTACACCTTC.

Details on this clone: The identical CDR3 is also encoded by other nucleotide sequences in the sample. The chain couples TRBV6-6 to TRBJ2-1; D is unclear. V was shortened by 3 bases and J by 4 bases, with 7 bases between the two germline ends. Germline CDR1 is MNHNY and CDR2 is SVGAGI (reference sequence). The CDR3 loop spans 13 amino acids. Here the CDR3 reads CASSYTSYNEQFF. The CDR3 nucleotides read TGTGCCAGCAGTTATACTTCATACAATGAGCAGTTCTTC.

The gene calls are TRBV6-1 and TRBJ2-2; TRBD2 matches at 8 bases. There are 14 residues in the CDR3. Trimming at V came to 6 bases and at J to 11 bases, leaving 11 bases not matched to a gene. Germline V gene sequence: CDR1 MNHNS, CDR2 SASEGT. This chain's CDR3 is CASRGTGLVYELFF. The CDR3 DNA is TGTGCCAGCAGAGGAACGGGACTAGTCTACGAGCTGTTTTTT.

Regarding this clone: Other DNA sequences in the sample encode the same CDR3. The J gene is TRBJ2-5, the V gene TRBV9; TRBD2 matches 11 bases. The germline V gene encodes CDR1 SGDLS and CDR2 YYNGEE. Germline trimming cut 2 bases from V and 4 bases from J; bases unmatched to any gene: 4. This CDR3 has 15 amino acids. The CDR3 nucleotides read TGTGCCAGCAGCGTTAGCGGGAGGGCCCGAGAGACCCAGTACTTC. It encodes CASSVSGRARETQYF.

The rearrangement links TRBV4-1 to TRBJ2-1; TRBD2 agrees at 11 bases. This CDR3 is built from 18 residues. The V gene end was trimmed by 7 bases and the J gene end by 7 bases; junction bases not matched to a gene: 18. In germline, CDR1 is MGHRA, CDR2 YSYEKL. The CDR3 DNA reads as TGCGCCAGCACCAAAGTCCTGGGAACTAGCGGGAGAGGGAATGAGCAGTTCTTC. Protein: CASTKVLGTSGRGNEQFF.

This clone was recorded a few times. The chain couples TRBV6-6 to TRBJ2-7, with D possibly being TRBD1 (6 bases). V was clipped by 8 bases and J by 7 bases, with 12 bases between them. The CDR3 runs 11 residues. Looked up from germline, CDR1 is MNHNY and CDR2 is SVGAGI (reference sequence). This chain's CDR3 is CASARGWEQYV. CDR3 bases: TGTGCCAGCGCGAGGGGGTGGGAGCAGTACGTC.

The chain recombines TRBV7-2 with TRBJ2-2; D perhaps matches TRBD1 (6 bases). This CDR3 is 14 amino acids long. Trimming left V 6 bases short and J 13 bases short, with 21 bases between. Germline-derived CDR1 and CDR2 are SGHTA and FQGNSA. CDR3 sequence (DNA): TGTGCCAGCAGACCGAAACAGGGTCAGAGGGTGCTGTTTTTT. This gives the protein CASRPKQGQRVLFF.

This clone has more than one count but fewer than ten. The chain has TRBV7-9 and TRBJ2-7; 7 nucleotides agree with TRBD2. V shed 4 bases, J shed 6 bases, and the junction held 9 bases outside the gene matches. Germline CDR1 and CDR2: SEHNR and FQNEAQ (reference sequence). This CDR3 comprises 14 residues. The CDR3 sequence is CASSSQRDSGEQYF. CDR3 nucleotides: TGTGCCAGCAGCTCCCAGCGGGACTCCGGCGAGCAGTACTTC.